The clone carrying this T cell receptor (beta chain) appeared once. Trimming removed 6 bases at V and 6 bases at J, with 12 bases between. Germline V CDR1 and CDR2: MDHEN, SYDVKM. This CDR3 contains 12 residues. Some clones are missing from TCRdb's copy, which holds only in-frame ones; the method was immunoSEQ multiplex PCR. The table has some 130,000 clones, around 92% seen once; the top ten hold over 2%. The data stem from a study of control samples from healthy donors and cancer patients. The chain recombines TRBV28 with TRBJ2-7; D may match TRBD1 or TRBD2 (5 bases each). Input material: blood. This receptor was obtained from a woman aged 45-65 years in good health. The CDR3 DNA is TGTGCCAGCAGCTTGGGACCCCTCGAGCAGTACTTC. Translated: CASSLGPLEQYF.